The entry that follows covers one TCR beta chain sequence. Antigen: not known. This entry comes from a study of T cells after yellow fever vaccination. Study observations and caveats: There was a small share of clonotypes that showed up in both the CD4 and CD8 compartments. Peak timing came faster in the weaker secondary response, day 5 versus 15.

The CDR3 loop spans 15 amino acids. Looked up from germline, CDR1 is LGHNA and CDR2 is YSLEER. Between the trimmed V and J ends, which lost 1 base and 1 base, there was a span of 10 bases. Universal primer sites and UMIs were introduced during 5'RACE template-switching synthesis of TCR cDNA. MiXCR, applied by TCRdb to the 5' RACE reads, yields one record per CDR3 protein. This table holds a few hundred thousand distinct CDR3 sequences, 3.5% to 4.5% found once. The sequence was collected from a man younger than 35 who received the YFV17D yellow fever vaccine. The sequences come from PBMCs, collected 15 days after the yellow fever booster vaccination. The genes are TRBV4-3 and TRBJ1-1; unclear D gene. This CDR3 is CASSQVSTPNTEAFF. In DNA form, the CDR3 reads TGCGCCAGCAGCCAAGTCTCCACGCCGAACACTGAAGCTTTCTTT.